The 31 T cell receptor beta chains presented below share a single source sample, sequenced in a study of siplizumab effects on memory and regulatory T cells. Assay used: immunoSEQ multiplex PCR; TCRdb lists only in-frame clones, some missing. This table has about 80,000 clones, 85% to 95% appearing once. The sample was CD8+ T cells sorted from blood. These receptors all come from a human donor in good health.

The chain employs TRBV6-5 and TRBJ2-7; TRBD1 or TRBD2 may be the D gene (6 bases each). Per the germline V gene, CDR1 is MNHEY and CDR2 is SVGAGI. The CDR3 totals 15 residues. The V gene lost 1 base and the J gene lost 4 bases, with 14 bases spanning the gap. CDR3 protein: CASSYWQGGRYEQYF. The CDR3 bases are TGTGCCAGCAGTTACTGGCAAGGGGGGAGGTACGAGCAGTACTTC.

CDR3 DNA sequence: TGTGCCAGCAGTGATCGCCGTGTGGACAGGAAGGTCACTGAAGCTTTCTTT. It specifies CASSDRRVDRKVTEAFF. The rearrangement uses TRBV25-1 and TRBJ1-1; 7 nucleotides align to TRBD1. The germline V gene encodes CDR1 MGHDK and CDR2 SYGVNS. V lost 3 bases to trimming and J lost 4 bases; unmatched junction nucleotides: 14. CDR3 length: 17 amino acids.

This chain joins TRBV11-2 and TRBJ2-5; D remains ambiguous. Trimming took off 0 bases at V and 5 bases at J, with 7 bases between the two ends. This CDR3 has 13 amino acids. Germline lookup yields CDR1 SGHAT and CDR2 FQNNGV. This CDR3 is CASSLEARETQYF. The CDR3, as DNA: TGTGCCAGCAGCTTAGAAGCGCGGGAGACCCAGTACTTC.

Turning to this clone: In the same sample, other DNA sequences code for this CDR3. The V gene is TRBV9, the J gene TRBJ2-7, with 7 bases identical to TRBD2. Germline V gene lookup returns CDR1 SGDLS and CDR2 YYNGEE. The V segment lost 0 bases and the J segment 2 bases; nucleotides outside the gene matches: 2. This CDR3 is 14 amino acids long. CDR3 protein: CASSVAGGTYEQYF. CDR3 DNA sequence: TGTGCCAGCAGCGTAGCGGGAGGAACCTACGAGCAGTACTTC.

V gene TRBV2 combines with J gene TRBJ1-5; D gene uncertain. CDR1 and CDR2 (germline): SNHLY, FYNNEI. The V end lost 0 bases, the J end lost 4 bases, and 7 bases lay between the germline ends. This CDR3 has 14 amino acids. The CDR3: CASSEAWGNQPQHF. The CDR3 DNA sequence: TGTGCCAGCAGTGAAGCGTGGGGAAATCAGCCCCAGCATTTT.

V and J are TRBV5-5 and TRBJ2-6; 7 nucleotides align to TRBD1. This CDR3 is 14 amino acids long. The germline gives CDR1 SGHKS, CDR2 YYEKEE (reference sequence). V trimming: 2 bases; J trimming: 19 bases; junction bases outside the gene matches: 15. The CDR3 nucleotides are TGTGCCAGCAGCTTCCGGGACAGAGATTTTTCCATAACTTTC. Translating it yields CASSFRDRDFSITF.

This clone came up a few times. The gene calls are TRBV27 and TRBJ2-1; TRBD1 matches 7 bases. The trim removed 3 bases at V and 6 bases at J, leaving 8 bases unmatched. The CDR3 extends over 15 amino acids. Germline lookup yields CDR1 MNHEY and CDR2 SMNVEV (reference sequence). CDR3: CASSFRGQVTNEQFF. The CDR3 bases are TGTGCCAGCAGTTTCCGTGGACAGGTGACCAATGAGCAGTTCTTC.

This chain connects TRBV2 to TRBJ2-3; 8 positions match TRBD2. Germline V lookup: CDR1 SNHLY, CDR2 FYNNEI. The CDR3 is 14 residues long. V shed 8 bases and J 3 bases; nucleotides not matched to a gene: 7. This CDR3 reads CASLFAGGTDTQYF. DNA of the CDR3: TGTGCCAGCCTTTTCGCGGGAGGAACAGATACGCAGTATTTT.

This clone was counted a single time. At one boundary the junction diverges from the germline segment, which might be a read error. The chain couples TRBV19 to TRBJ2-7; 8 nucleotides line up with TRBD2. The CDR3 extends over 13 amino acids. CDR1 and CDR2 (germline): LNHDA, SQIVND (reference sequence). CDR3 sequence reads: CASRISGTGEQYF. The CDR3 bases are TGTGCCAGTCGTATTAGCGGGACGGGTGAGCAGTACTTC.

This chain uses TRBV21-1 with TRBJ2-1. TRBV21-1 is listed as a pseudogene. The CDR3 consists of 16 residues. CDR3 amino acids: CASSKAEVGTYNEQFF. CDR3 in DNA: TGTGCCAGCAGCAAAGCTGAGGTGGGGACCTACAATGAGCAGTTCTTC.

V is TRBV27 and J is TRBJ1-6, with D possibly TRBD1 on 5 matching bases. From germline, CDR1 is MNHEY and CDR2 SMNVEV (reference sequence). Trimming took 0 bases from V and 13 from J, leaving 10 bases between them. The CDR3 spans 13 residues. The CDR3 DNA sequence: TGTGCCAGCAGTTTATCCAGGGCCTCGCCCCTCCACTTT. The encoded protein is CASSLSRASPLHF.

The V call is TRBV6-1, the J call TRBJ2-7, with D perhaps assigned TRBD1 or TRBD2 (6 bases each). Germline V gene lookup returns CDR1 MNHNS and CDR2 SASEGT. CDR3 length: 14 amino acids. V lost 6 bases, J lost 2 bases, and 14 bases lay in between. CDR3 coding DNA: TGTGCCAGCAGCGCCGGGGGCGGAGCCTACGAGCAGTACTTC. This codes for CASSAGGGAYEQYF.

The rearrangement links TRBV6-7 to TRBJ1-5, with D uncertain. TRBV6-7 belongs to the ORF category, with a function that is uncertain. V was trimmed by 6 bases and J by 2 bases, leaving 17 bases between them. The CDR3 extends over 16 amino acids. This CDR3 reads CASRPVDFEGNQPQHF. In nucleotides, the CDR3 is TGTGCCAGCAGACCCGTGGATTTCGAGGGCAATCAGCCCCAGCATTTT.

The chain has TRBV5-4 and TRBJ2-3; the D is unclear. Germline assignment: CDR1 SGHNT and CDR2 YYREEE (reference sequence). This CDR3 has 15 amino acids. Trimming cost V 1 base and J 2 bases, with 11 bases left between them. CDR3 DNA sequence: TGTGCCAGCAGCTTGTCAGGCACCTCCACAGATACGCAGTATTTT. As protein: CASSLSGTSTDTQYF.

DNA for the CDR3: TGTGCCAGCAGCTCGGACGTACGAGCTAACTATGGCTACACCTTC. As protein: CASSSDVRANYGYTF. The chain links TRBV5-5 to TRBJ1-2; D gene ambiguous. Germline V gene sequence: CDR1 SGHKS, CDR2 YYEKEE (reference sequence). Deletions cut 3 bases from V and 0 bases from J, with 12 bases between. The CDR3 covers 15 residues. Full variable domain (outside the CDR3, taken from reference TRBV5-5 and TRBJ1-2): DAGVTQSPTHLIKTRGQQVTLRCSPISGHKSVSWYQQVLGQGPQFIFQYYEKEERGRGNFPDRFSARQFPNYSSELNVNALLLGDSALYLCASSSDVRANYGYTFGSGTRLTVV.

This clone appeared once. The rearrangement joins TRBV5-4 to TRBJ2-7, with D unclear. The V end was cut by 3 bases, the J end by 2 bases, with 12 bases between. Per the germline V gene, CDR1 is SGHNT and CDR2 is YYREEE (reference sequence). The CDR3 runs 14 residues. The CDR3 DNA follows: TGTGCCAGCAGCTCGAAGTTTAGGACCTACGAGCAGTACTTC. This codes for CASSSKFRTYEQYF.

The chain recombines TRBV28 with TRBJ2-1, with 13 nucleotides matching TRBD2. V trimming: 5 bases; J trimming: 5 bases; junction bases outside the gene matches: 0. CDR3 length: 14 amino acids. Germline CDR1 is MDHEN and CDR2 is SYDVKM. The CDR3 sequence: CASSGLAGDNEQFF. The DNA for the CDR3 is TGTGCCAGCAGTGGACTAGCGGGGGACAATGAGCAGTTCTTC. The variable domain in full, completed from reference TRBV28 and TRBJ2-1, reads DVKVTQSSRYLVKRTGEKVFLECVQDMDHENMFWYRQDPGLGLRLIYFSYDVKMKEKGDIPEGYSVSREKKERFSLILESASTNQTSMYLCASSGLAGDNEQFFGPGTRLTVL.

This chain links TRBV5-5 with TRBJ2-1, with D perhaps assigned TRBD1 or TRBD2 (5 bases each). Looked up from germline, CDR1 is SGHKS and CDR2 is YYEKEE (reference sequence). Deletions cut 2 bases from V and 4 bases from J, with 10 bases between. The length of the CDR3 is 14 residues. The CDR3 bases are TGTGCCAGCAGCTTCTGGGACGGATACAATGAGCAGTTCTTC. Amino acid sequence: CASSFWDGYNEQFF. The entire variable domain, with the rest obtained from reference TRBV5-5 and TRBJ2-1, is as follows: DAGVTQSPTHLIKTRGQQVTLRCSPISGHKSVSWYQQVLGQGPQFIFQYYEKEERGRGNFPDRFSARQFPNYSSELNVNALLLGDSALYLCASSFWDGYNEQFFGPGTRLTVL.

The rearrangement joins TRBV7-8 to TRBJ2-7; D is uncertain. V was shortened by 5 bases and J by 2 bases, with 16 bases between the two germline ends. The CDR3 is made up of 15 amino acids. Germline V gene lookup returns CDR1 SGHVS and CDR2 FQNEAQ. CDR3 protein: CASSPSAALTYEQYF. The CDR3 bases are TGTGCCAGCAGCCCCTCTGCGGCGCTGACCTACGAGCAGTACTTC.

The CDR3 reads CASSDRGRETQYF. CDR3 coding DNA: TGTGCCAGCAGTGACAGGGGGCGGGAGACCCAGTACTTC. The chain recombines TRBV2 with TRBJ2-5; 8 bases fit TRBD1. Losses at the gene ends were 3 bases for V and 5 bases for J; bases not matched to a gene: 2. There are 13 residues in the CDR3. Germline V gives CDR1 SNHLY, CDR2 FYNNEI.

This chain connects TRBV9 to TRBJ1-4; TRBD1 matches 10 bases. This CDR3 spans 15 amino acids. CDR1 SGDLS and CDR2 YYNGEE come from the germline V gene. With V trimmed by 0 bases and J by 8 bases, 4 bases remained unmatched. The CDR3 loop reads CASSVDGTGAEKLFF. In DNA, the CDR3 is TGTGCCAGCAGCGTAGATGGGACAGGGGCCGAAAAACTGTTTTTT.

CDR3 residues: CASGLTDTQYF. The CDR3 nucleotides are TGTGCCAGCGGCTTAACAGATACGCAGTATTTT. This sequence joins TRBV6-1 and TRBJ2-3; D not resolved. Germline V gene lookup returns CDR1 MNHNS and CDR2 SASEGT. This CDR3 region has 11 residues. V gave up 8 bases and J gave up 3 bases, with 6 bases separating them.

The chain carries TRBV29-1 and TRBJ2-1; TRBD1 agrees at 7 bases. CDR1 is SQVTM, CDR2 ANQGSEA, per germline. The trim removed 6 bases at V and 4 bases at J, leaving 6 bases unmatched. The length of the CDR3 is 13 residues. This chain's CDR3 is CSVRIRGYNEQFF. CDR3 coding DNA: TGCAGCGTCAGAATCAGGGGGTACAATGAGCAGTTCTTC.

Details on this clone: Distinct nucleotide sequences in the sample also encode this CDR3. The chain is built from TRBV13 and TRBJ1-2; TRBD1 aligns across 8 bases. The germline V gene has CDR1 PRHDT and CDR2 FYEKMQ (reference sequence). J gave up 5 bases and V 4 bases, and 3 bases lay outside the gene matches. The CDR3 spans 13 residues. The chain's CDR3 is CASSSGGSYGYTF. As DNA, the CDR3 is TGTGCCAGCAGCTCAGGGGGCTCGTATGGCTACACCTTC.

V is TRBV6-5 and J is TRBJ2-5; 10 bases map to TRBD1. The J call may be mistaken, given a closer DNA end match to TRBJ2-7. CDR1 MNHEY and CDR2 SVGAGI come from the germline V gene. CDR3 length: 14 amino acids. Written as DNA, the CDR3 is TGTGCCAGCAGTTACCGACAGGGGGCTTACGAGCAGTACTTC. This sequence encodes CASSYRQGAYEQYF.

The gene calls are TRBV4-1 and TRBJ1-1, with D perhaps matching TRBD1 (5 bases). Per germline, CDR1 MGHRA and CDR2 YSYEKL. This CDR3 region has 16 residues. Trimming took off 2 bases at V and 1 base at J, with 14 bases between the two ends. CDR3 loop: CASSQQKGQGNTEAFF. The CDR3 coding sequence is TGCGCCAGCAGCCAACAAAAAGGGCAGGGGAACACTGAAGCTTTCTTT.

This clone was recorded only once. The CDR3 bases are TGTGCCATCGGACTAGCGGACAATGAGCAGTTCTTC. Translated: CAIGLADNEQFF. V and J are TRBV15 and TRBJ2-1; TRBD2 matches at 10 bases. CDR1 and CDR2 from the germline V gene are LNHNV and YYDKDF (reference sequence). This CDR3 is built from 12 residues. The J segment lost 5 bases and the V segment lost 10 bases, leaving 2 bases of the junction unmatched.

The chain joins TRBV27 to TRBJ2-3; D may be TRBD1 (5 bases). Germline V gene data show CDR1 as MNHEY and CDR2 as SMNVEV (reference sequence). This CDR3 is built from 16 residues. Trimming removed 2 bases from V and 2 bases from J, with 14 bases in between. CDR3 protein: CASSLDDSTITDTQYF. The DNA of the CDR3 is TGTGCCAGCAGTTTAGACGACAGTACTATCACAGATACGCAGTATTTT.

This clone was seen only once. The V call is TRBV23-1, the J call TRBJ1-1; D is undetermined. TRBV23-1 falls under the ORF class, with uncertain function. Deletions cut 0 bases from V and 2 bases from J, with 19 bases between. The CDR3 covers 18 residues. The CDR3 DNA reads as TGCGCCAGCAGTCAATCGTTGTTAGGGAGGAAAGTTAACACTGAAGCTTTCTTT. As protein: CASSQSLLGRKVNTEAFF.

The chain links TRBV2 to TRBJ2-1, with 9 positions matching TRBD1. The CDR3 has 13 amino acids. Germline V gene data show CDR1 as SNHLY and CDR2 as FYNNEI. V lost 8 bases and J lost 8; bases outside the gene matches: 7. Here the CDR3 DNA reads TGTGCCAGCTCGGGACAGGGTCGGGATGAGCAGTTCTTC. Residues: CASSGQGRDEQFF. Full variable domain (missing parts from reference TRBV2 and TRBJ2-1): EPEVTQTPSHQVTQMGQEVILRCVPISNHLYFYWYRQILGQKVEFLVSFYNNEISEKSEIFDDQFSVERPDGSNFTLKIRSTKLEDSAMYFCASSGQGRDEQFFGPGTRLTVL.

CDR3 in DNA: TGCGCCAGCAGCCAAGCTAGGTCGGGAGGGCCCAATGAGCAGTTCTTC. It yields the protein CASSQARSGGPNEQFF. This chain joins TRBV4-1 and TRBJ2-1; 8 positions match TRBD2. Germline values: CDR1 MGHRA, CDR2 YSYEKL. J was trimmed by 6 bases and V by 1 base; bases with no gene match: 8. This CDR3 spans 16 amino acids.